This T cell receptor beta chain came from a study of T cells in Graves' hyperthyroidism and ophthalmopathy. At the level of the study: The blood sample was taken at first diagnosis, before treatment began.

TCR beta CDR3 regions were amplified from RNA. First-round RT-PCR targeting the TCR CDR3 was performed with the HTBI primer set. TCRdb re-derived calls from the multiplex PCR reads in MiXCR, one entry per CDR3 protein. Seen here are 650,000 to 750,000 distinct CDR3 sequences, around 13% observed once, and the top ten hold roughly 10%. Those with hyperthyroidism were 18 to 65 years old, newly diagnosed, and ill for under 2 months. The PBMCs studied were ones that came from 8.5 to 10 ml fresh peripheral blood. Ten or more counts support this clonotype. V gave up 8 bases and J gave up 9 bases, with 17 bases separating them. Germline V gives CDR1 SNHLY, CDR2 FYNNEI. The CDR3 spans 13 residues.

This sequence originates from a woman aged 18-29 years with Graves' hyperthyroidism. This sequence joins TRBV2 and TRBJ2-1; D may match TRBD1 or TRBD2 (5 bases each). The sequencing input was blood. Here the CDR3 DNA reads TGTGCCAGCTTCCGGGACCCTATCGGTGAGCAGTTCTTC. Translated, it gives CASFRDPIGEQFF. The complete variable domain, with remaining parts taken from reference TRBV2 and TRBJ2-1, reads EPEVTQTPSHQVTQMGQEVILRCVPISNHLYFYWYRQILGQKVEFLVSFYNNEISEKSEIFDDQFSVERPDGSNFTLKIRSTKLEDSAMYFCASFRDPIGEQFFGPGTRLTVL.